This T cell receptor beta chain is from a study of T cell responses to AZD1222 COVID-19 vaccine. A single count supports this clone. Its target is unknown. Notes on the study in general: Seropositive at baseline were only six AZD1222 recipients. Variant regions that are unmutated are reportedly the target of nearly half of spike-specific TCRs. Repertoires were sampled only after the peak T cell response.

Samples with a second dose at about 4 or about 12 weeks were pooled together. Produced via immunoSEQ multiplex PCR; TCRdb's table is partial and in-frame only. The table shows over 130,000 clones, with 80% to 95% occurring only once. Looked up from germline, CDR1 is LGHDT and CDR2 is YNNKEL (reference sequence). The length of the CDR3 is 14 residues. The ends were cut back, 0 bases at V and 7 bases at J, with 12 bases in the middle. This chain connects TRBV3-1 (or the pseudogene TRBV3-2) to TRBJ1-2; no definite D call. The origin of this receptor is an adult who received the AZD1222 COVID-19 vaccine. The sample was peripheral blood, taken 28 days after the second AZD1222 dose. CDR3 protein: CASSQDSTERGYTF. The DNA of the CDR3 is TGTGCCAGCAGCCAAGATTCTACAGAACGTGGCTACACCTTC.